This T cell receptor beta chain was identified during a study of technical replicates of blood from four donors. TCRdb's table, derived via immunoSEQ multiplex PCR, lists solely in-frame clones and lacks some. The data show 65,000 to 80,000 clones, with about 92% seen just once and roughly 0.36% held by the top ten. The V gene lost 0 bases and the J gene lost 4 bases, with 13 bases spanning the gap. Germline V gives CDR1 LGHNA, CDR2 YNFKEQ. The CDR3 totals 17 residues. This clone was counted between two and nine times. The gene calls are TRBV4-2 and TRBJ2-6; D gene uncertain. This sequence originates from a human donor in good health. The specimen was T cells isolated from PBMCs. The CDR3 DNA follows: TGTGCCAGCAGCCAAGATTCATCGGTCGCCGGGGCCAACGTCCTGACTTTC. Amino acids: CASSQDSSVAGANVLTF.